These 10 T cell receptor beta chains were sequenced from one sample in a study of response to subunit inactivated influenza vaccine. TCRdb used MiXCR to reprocess the RT-PCR reads, holding one entry per CDR3 protein. The sample includes 650,000 to 850,000 distinct CDR3 sequences, about 15% of them seen just once. Sequences were derived from PBMCs from blood, sampled less than 15 days before vaccination. Every receptor here comes from a man aged 50 to 59 who received an inactivated influenza vaccine.

Many counts were recorded for this clonotype. V and J are TRBV6-2 or TRBV6-3 and TRBJ1-1; possibly TRBD1 for D (5 bases). The V and J ends lost 2 bases and 5 bases respectively, with 12 bases between them. The CDR3 consists of 14 residues. Germline V lookup: CDR1 MNHEY, CDR2 SVGEGT. The CDR3 nucleotides read TGTGCCAGCAGTTACACAGGCCTCGGGACTGAAGCTTTCTTT. It is translated as CASSYTGLGTEAFF.

The rearrangement joins TRBV7-2 to TRBJ2-5; 7 positions agree with TRBD1. The ends lost 5 bases at V and 4 bases at J; junction bases unmatched: 7. The V gene's germline CDR1 is SGHTA and CDR2 FQGNSA. This CDR3 contains 14 residues. CDR3 sequence: CASSPDRATETQYF. The CDR3 DNA reads as TGTGCCAGCAGCCCAGACAGGGCCACAGAGACCCAGTACTTC.

In this sample, this clonotype turned up a few times. This chain uses TRBV6-2 or TRBV6-3 with TRBJ1-4; no reliable D call. V lost 0 bases to trimming and J lost 6 bases, with 8 bases between them. The CDR3 length is 14 residues. CDR1 is MNHEY, CDR2 SVGEGT, per germline. The CDR3 is CASSYSGRYEKLFF. The CDR3 DNA sequence: TGTGCCAGCAGTTACTCGGGGAGATATGAAAAACTGTTTTTT.

This clonotype was detected only a few times. V usage is TRBV12-3 or TRBV12-4 and J usage is TRBJ1-1, with D perhaps TRBD1 (5 bases). The V gene lost 4 bases and the J gene lost 6 bases, with 15 bases spanning the gap. The CDR3 is 14 residues long. In DNA, the CDR3 is TGTGCCAGCAGTTCCCAGGGTACGGGATCTGAAGCTTTCTTT. It yields the protein CASSSQGTGSEAFF.

The V gene is TRBV29-1, the J gene TRBJ2-1; D uncertain. V lost 4 bases and J 3 bases, leaving 13 bases between the germline ends. The V gene's germline CDR1 is SQVTM and CDR2 ANQGSEA. This CDR3 region has 14 residues. The CDR3 DNA sequence: TGCAGCGTTGGGGTCAGGAGTAGCTACAATGAGCAGTTCTTC. Translated, it gives CSVGVRSSYNEQFF.

This clonotype was seen only a few times. J is TRBJ2-5 and V is TRBV20-1, with TRBD1 identical over 8 bases. The CDR3 has 15 amino acids. The germline gives CDR1 DFQATT, CDR2 SNEGSKA (reference sequence). V was clipped by 3 bases and J by 5 bases; unmatched bases: 11. CDR3 in DNA: TGCAGTGCTAGGGCGTTGGTCAGGGGGCTGGAGACCCAGTACTTC. It yields the protein CSARALVRGLETQYF.

This clonotype was observed many times. The chain is built from TRBV12-3 or TRBV12-4 and TRBJ1-6; D may be TRBD1 (5 bases). This CDR3 has 13 residues. V gave up 3 bases and J gave up 9 bases, with 9 bases separating them. This chain's CDR3 is CASSLRGGSPLHF. The CDR3 nucleotides read TGTGCCAGCAGTTTGAGGGGCGGTTCACCCCTCCACTTT.

This clonotype has a count of ten or more. The genes are TRBV20-1 and TRBJ2-3; 8 nucleotides agree with TRBD2. From germline, CDR1 is DFQATT and CDR2 SNEGSKA (reference sequence). The junction had 6 bases not matched to a gene; V was cut back by 7 bases and J by 6 bases. The CDR3 runs to 12 residues. DNA for the CDR3: TGCAGTGAGAGCGGGAGAGGCGATACGCAGTATTTT. This encodes CSESGRGDTQYF.

The chain links TRBV20-1 to TRBJ2-3; D is undetermined. This CDR3 region has 14 residues. Trimming took off 2 bases at V and 6 bases at J, with 15 bases between the two ends. Germline CDR1 DFQATT, CDR2 SNEGSKA (reference sequence). The CDR3 is CSARLVRPQDTQYF. CDR3 coding DNA: TGCAGTGCTAGACTCGTCCGCCCACAGGATACGCAGTATTTT.

The rearrangement uses TRBV7-2 and TRBJ2-1; 12 bases are a match to TRBD2. Unmatched junction bases numbered 11, after V lost 3 bases and J lost 8 bases. This CDR3 has 17 residues. The germline V gene encodes CDR1 SGHTA and CDR2 FQGNSA. DNA of the CDR3: TGTGCCAGCAGCTTCCTAGCGGGGGGGATAGCTGGGCATGAGCAGTTCTTC. It specifies CASSFLAGGIAGHEQFF.